These T cell receptor beta chains were read from a single sample in a study of shared clonotypes between healthy human individuals. Assay used: immunoSEQ multiplex PCR; TCRdb lists only in-frame clones, some missing. This sample carries about 1 million clones, roughly 75% of them seen once, and the ten largest clones take about 1.5%. The sample taken for sequencing was memory CD4+ T cells sorted from blood. The source of these receptors is a man between 18 and 35 years old in good health. The CDR3 runs from the conserved cysteine through the conserved F or W. Fields, in order: V gene, J gene, clone size, D gene, CDR3 protein, CDR3 DNA. The D gene is left open where the match is weak. Expanded clones are given a class, and other clones once, few, many or no size at all.

V: TRBV21-1; J: TRBJ1-2; size: -; D: -; CDR3: CATPNGYTF; DNA: TGTGCCACCCCAAACGGCTACACCTTC
V: TRBV10-3; J: TRBJ1-2; size: -; D: TRBD1; CDR3: CAIRGGQSPNYGYTF; DNA: TGTGCCATCAGGGGGGGACAGAGTCCTAACTATGGCTACACCTTC
V: TRBV2; J: TRBJ1-4; size: -; D: -; CDR3: CASSEGGSPNEKLFF; DNA: TGTGCCAGCAGTGAAGGGGGGAGCCCTAATGAAAAACTGTTTTTT
V: TRBV7-2; J: TRBJ1-4; size: -; D: -; CDR3: CASSFSGGRINEKLFF; DNA: TGTGCCAGCAGCTTTAGCGGGGGAAGGATTAATGAAAAACTGTTTTTT
V: TRBV27; J: TRBJ1-1; size: -; D: -; CDR3: CASSFSTMNTEAFF; DNA: TGTGCCAGCAGTTTCTCAACCATGAACACTGAAGCTTTCTTT
V: TRBV5-1; J: TRBJ2-3; size: few; D: TRBD2; CDR3: CASSERAGASTDTQYF; DNA: TGCGCCAGCAGCGAAAGGGCGGGAGCTAGCACAGATACGCAGTATTTT
V: TRBV28; J: TRBJ1-6; size: -; D: -; CDR3: CASRAVGHSPLHF; DNA: TGTGCCAGCAGGGCCGTCGGCCATTCACCCCTCCACTTT
V: TRBV10-2; J: TRBJ2-5; size: few; D: TRBD1; CDR3: CASSTGGIGRETQYF; DNA: TGCGCCAGCAGTACAGGGGGTATCGGGAGAGAGACCCAGTACTTC
V: TRBV29-1; J: TRBJ1-2; size: -; D: TRBD1; CDR3: CSTSTGSDYGYTF; DNA: TGCAGCACCTCGACAGGGTCGGACTATGGCTACACCTTC
V: TRBV7-2; J: TRBJ2-1; size: many; D: TRBD2; CDR3: CASSFTSGYNEQFF; DNA: TGTGCCAGCAGTTTTACTAGCGGCTACAATGAGCAGTTCTTC
V: TRBV5-4; J: TRBJ2-1; size: few; D: -; CDR3: CASSQDRNEQFF; DNA: TGTGCCAGCAGCCAGGACCGGAATGAGCAGTTCTTC
V: TRBV21-1; J: TRBJ2-6; size: -; D: -; CDR3: CASSKVGSGANVLTF; DNA: -
V: TRBV13; J: TRBJ2-7; size: -; D: TRBD2; CDR3: CASSPGLAGKLYEQYF; DNA: TGTGCCAGCAGCCCGGGACTAGCGGGAAAGTTGTACGAGCAGTACTTC
V: TRBV11-1; J: TRBJ2-7; size: few; D: -; CDR3: CASSPLDSYEQYF; DNA: TGTGCCAGCAGCCCATTGGATTCCTACGAGCAGTACTTC
V: TRBV19; J: TRBJ2-3; size: -; D: -; CDR3: CASSNLGTDTQYF; DNA: TGTGCCAGTAGTAATCTGGGCACAGATACGCAGTATTTT
V: TRBV5-4; J: TRBJ2-5; size: -; D: -; CDR3: CASSLGRQSQETQYF; DNA: TGTGCCAGCAGCTTGGGCCGACAAAGCCAAGAGACCCAGTACTTC
V: TRBV11-3; J: TRBJ2-1; size: -; D: -; CDR3: CASSLDNEQFF; DNA: TGTGCCAGCAGCTTAGATAATGAGCAGTTCTTC
V: TRBV28; J: TRBJ1-2; size: few; D: TRBD1; CDR3: CASLGDSNYGYTF; DNA: TGTGCCAGCCTGGGGGACAGTAACTATGGCTACACCTTC
V: TRBV11-2; J: TRBJ2-5; size: -; D: TRBD2; CDR3: CASSKGVRREGLETQYF; DNA: TGTGCCAGCAGCAAGGGGGTCCGGCGGGAGGGCCTGGAGACCCAGTACTTC
V: TRBV7-6; J: TRBJ2-7; size: once; D: TRBD1; CDR3: CASSRLGTGGPHEQYF; DNA: TGTGCCAGCAGTCGTCTTGGGACAGGGGGCCCCCACGAGCAGTACTTC
V: TRBV5-5; J: TRBJ2-3; size: -; D: TRBD2; CDR3: CASSLEGLAGGWTQYF; DNA: TGTGCCAGCAGCTTGGAGGGACTAGCGGGGGGTTGGACGCAGTATTTT
V: TRBV2; J: TRBJ1-3; size: few; D: -; CDR3: CASTLLSGNTIYF; DNA: TGTGCCAGCACACTGCTCTCTGGAAACACCATATATTTT
V: TRBV7-6; J: TRBJ1-6; size: -; D: -; CDR3: CASSFPGSNNSPLHF; DNA: TGTGCCAGCAGCTTCCCGGGCTCTAATAATTCACCCCTCCACTTT
V: TRBV6-6; J: TRBJ1-3; size: -; D: -; CDR3: CASRQRPDPGNTIYF; DNA: TGTGCCAGCAGGCAGAGACCCGATCCCGGAAACACCATATATTTT
V: TRBV18; J: TRBJ1-4; size: -; D: TRBD1; CDR3: CASSPPAGQGDEKLFF; DNA: TGTGCCAGCTCACCACCTGCGGGACAGGGGGATGAAAAACTGTTTTTT
V: TRBV5-1; J: TRBJ2-3; size: -; D: TRBD2; CDR3: CASSLGAGGPLDTQYF; DNA: TGCGCCAGCAGCTTGGGAGCGGGAGGGCCCTTAGATACGCAGTATTTT
V: TRBV9; J: TRBJ2-1; size: many; D: -; CDR3: CASSVNGLNNEQFF; DNA: TGTGCCAGCAGCGTAAACGGGCTGAACAATGAGCAGTTCTTC
V: TRBV2; J: TRBJ2-3; size: -; D: -; CDR3: CASNPVWYTDTQYF; DNA: TGTGCCAGCAACCCCGTATGGTACACAGATACGCAGTATTTT
V: TRBV19; J: TRBJ1-5; size: -; D: -; CDR3: CASSMGGGGQPQHF; DNA: TGTGCCAGTAGTATGGGGGGTGGGGGACAGCCCCAGCATTTT
V: TRBV7-2; J: TRBJ2-3; size: -; D: -; CDR3: CASSRTQPLSGTQYF; DNA: TGTGCCAGCAGCAGAACTCAACCACTAAGTGGTACGCAGTATTTT
V: TRBV4-1; J: TRBJ2-1; size: -; D: -; CDR3: CASSQDAQVQAHEQFF; DNA: TGCGCCAGCAGCCAAGACGCGCAAGTTCAGGCCCATGAGCAGTTCTTC
V: TRBV15; J: TRBJ1-5; size: few; D: TRBD1; CDR3: CATSRGRDRGGNQPQHF; DNA: TGTGCCACCAGCAGAGGCCGCGACAGGGGTGGCAATCAGCCCCAGCATTTT
V: TRBV18; J: TRBJ2-7; size: -; D: -; CDR3: CASSPTASYEQYF; DNA: TGTGCCAGCTCACCGACTGCCTCCTACGAGCAGTACTTC
V: TRBV14; J: TRBJ2-1; size: -; D: TRBD1; CDR3: CASSHGFTGGRNEQFF; DNA: TGTGCCAGCAGCCACGGGTTTACAGGGGGGAGGAATGAGCAGTTCTTC
V: TRBV4-3; J: TRBJ2-7; size: -; D: -; CDR3: CASSQDSGSYEQYF; DNA: TGCGCCAGCAGCCAAGATAGTGGCTCCTACGAGCAGTACTTC
V: TRBV19; J: TRBJ1-1; size: -; D: TRBD1; CDR3: CASGTGTGMNTEAFF; DNA: TGTGCCAGTGGGACCGGGACAGGGATGAACACTGAAGCTTTCTTT
V: TRBV5-1; J: TRBJ2-5; size: -; D: TRBD2; CDR3: CASSLEGGRETQYF; DNA: TGCGCCAGCAGCTTGGAGGGAGGGAGAGAGACCCAGTACTTC
V: TRBV6-1; J: TRBJ1-5; size: few; D: -; CDR3: CASSESLGRSIQPQHF; DNA: TGTGCCAGCAGTGAATCTCTAGGGAGGTCAATTCAGCCCCAGCATTTT
V: TRBV4-3; J: TRBJ1-6; size: -; D: -; CDR3: CASSQERPGGINNSPLHF; DNA: TGCGCCAGCAGCCAAGAGCGACCCGGGGGCATTAATAATTCACCCCTCCACTTT
V: TRBV9; J: TRBJ2-4; size: -; D: TRBD1; CDR3: CASSPRQGDIQYF; DNA: TGTGCCAGCAGCCCCCGACAGGGGGACATTCAGTACTTC
V: TRBV30; J: TRBJ2-1; size: -; D: TRBD2; CDR3: CAWTGGGWDEQFF; DNA: TGTGCCTGGACTGGCGGGGGTTGGGATGAGCAGTTCTTC
V: TRBV6-5; J: TRBJ1-2; size: -; D: -; CDR3: CASSSDGLYGYTF; DNA: TGTGCCAGCAGTTCTGACGGCCTCTATGGCTACACCTTC
V: TRBV27; J: TRBJ2-6; size: -; D: TRBD1; CDR3: CASSLLRTGVGGANVLTF; DNA: TGTGCCAGCAGTTTACTTCGGACAGGGGTGGGTGGGGCCAACGTCCTGACTTTC
V: TRBV9; J: TRBJ1-2; size: -; D: TRBD1; CDR3: CASSPPGTAGYTF; DNA: TGTGCCAGCAGCCCACCGGGGACAGCGGGCTACACCTTC
V: TRBV6-4; J: TRBJ2-2; size: -; D: -; CDR3: CASSDPGLTSSTGELFF; DNA: TGTGCCAGCAGTGACCCAGGCCTAACGTCCTCCACCGGGGAGCTGTTTTTT
V: TRBV7-2; J: TRBJ2-4; size: -; D: -; CDR3: CASSRDSTQNIQYF; DNA: TGTGCCAGCAGCCGGGACTCGACCCAAAACATTCAGTACTTC
V: TRBV27; J: TRBJ2-2; size: -; D: TRBD2; CDR3: CASSLLISGRFTGELFF; DNA: TGTGCCAGCAGTCTACTCATTAGCGGGCGGTTCACCGGGGAGCTGTTTTTT
V: TRBV29-1; J: TRBJ2-5; size: -; D: -; CDR3: CSVVELQETQYF; DNA: TGCAGCGTTGTGGAACTGCAAGAGACCCAGTACTTC
V: TRBV10-3; J: TRBJ2-1; size: -; D: -; CDR3: CAIGTPYNEQFF; DNA: TGTGCCATCGGGACCCCCTACAATGAGCAGTTCTTC
V: TRBV10-3; J: TRBJ1-3; size: -; D: TRBD1; CDR3: CAISAGTGRNTIYF; DNA: TGTGCCATCAGTGCGGGGACAGGGAGAAACACCATATATTTT
V: TRBV2; J: TRBJ1-1; size: once; D: TRBD1; CDR3: CASSARQGTLNTEAFF; DNA: TGTGCCAGCAGTGCCCGACAGGGCACTTTAAACACTGAAGCTTTCTTT
V: TRBV14; J: TRBJ1-2; size: -; D: -; CDR3: CASSQELAGYTF; DNA: TGTGCCAGCAGCCAGGAGTTGGCTGGCTACACCTTC
V: TRBV5-1; J: TRBJ2-7; size: once; D: -; CDR3: CASSSAGTQGYEQYF; DNA: TGCGCCAGCAGCTCGGCCGGCACCCAAGGCTACGAGCAGTACTTC